These 10 T cell receptor beta chains originate from one sample sequenced in a study of T cells in narcolepsy (dated by TCRdb to the late 2010s). The protocol used for the library was the immunoSEQ multiplex PCR assay. This immuneACCESS table, as held by TCRdb, lists in-frame sequences with V and J called but not all clones. Of the missing ones, under half trace to an unresolved V gene in checked studies; the others have no known cause. Here the sample has 20,000 to 25,000 clones; roughly four fifths occur a single time. The top ten clonotypes cover approximately 1.3% of the sample. Sequencing input: CD45RA- memory CD4+ T cells from PBMCs. Sample cell subset or site, as interpreted from the label and publication: memory T cells sorted ex vivo from peripheral blood. Source of these receptors: a human donor with narcolepsy.

V gene TRBV4-3 combines with J gene TRBJ2-3; 9 bases agree with TRBD2. V trimming: 3 bases; J trimming: 5 bases; junction bases outside the gene matches: 15. Germline CDR1 and CDR2: LGHNA and YSLEER. This CDR3 region has 18 residues. The CDR3: CASSHTLSRGRAVDTQYF. Written as DNA, the CDR3 is TGCGCCAGCAGCCATACCCTCTCCCGCGGGAGGGCAGTAGATACGCAGTATTTT.

V usage is TRBV11-3 and J usage is TRBJ2-1; perhaps TRBD2 as D (5 bases). Trimming left V 5 bases short and J 4 bases short, with 18 bases between. Per the germline V gene, CDR1 is SGHNT and CDR2 is YENEEA. The CDR3 loop spans 16 amino acids. CDR3 nucleotide sequence: TGTGCCAGCAGCGAAATTACTAGTGCCAGATACAATGAGCAGTTCTTC. Encoded protein: CASSEITSARYNEQFF.

This clone was recorded once. The chain links TRBV7-2 to TRBJ1-4; D ambiguous. The germline V gene encodes CDR1 SGHTA and CDR2 FQGNSA. The CDR3 is 16 residues long. V was clipped by 7 bases and J by 5 bases, with 20 bases between them. CDR3 in amino acids: CASNPRLGSGNEKLFF. DNA of the CDR3: TGTGCCAGCAACCCTCGATTAGGTTCTGGGAATGAAAAACTGTTTTTT.

V gene TRBV9 combines with J gene TRBJ1-3; perhaps TRBD1 as D (5 bases). The CDR3 runs to 17 residues. The V and J ends lost 0 bases and 7 bases respectively, with 20 bases between them. From germline, CDR1 is SGDLS and CDR2 YYNGEE. The CDR3 loop reads CASSVGLAGDLGNTIYF. The CDR3 DNA follows: TGTGCCAGCAGCGTAGGGTTGGCGGGGGACCTAGGGAACACCATATATTTT.

This clone was counted once. The rearrangement joins TRBV5-6 to TRBJ1-2, with no clear D. CDR3 size: 15 residues. V was shortened by 4 bases and J by 3 bases, with 16 bases between the two germline ends. Germline V gene data show CDR1 as SGHDT and CDR2 as YYEEEE. Here the CDR3 reads CASSPPGRIDYGYTF. In nucleotides, the CDR3 is TGTGCCAGCAGCCCACCAGGAAGAATTGACTATGGCTACACCTTC.

This clone was seen more than once but under ten times. The chain's CDR3 is CASSGSPGQEKLFF. The CDR3 region has the DNA TGCGCCAGCAGTGGTTCGCCGGGACAGGAAAAACTGTTTTTT. This sequence joins TRBV10-2 and TRBJ1-4, with 7 bases that match TRBD1. The CDR3 spans 14 residues. CDR1 WSHSY and CDR2 SAAADI come from the germline V gene. Trimming cost V 4 bases and J 8 bases; bases outside gene matches: 7.

The CDR3 bases are TGTGCCAGCAGCGTTAATAATTCACCCCTCCACTTT. Protein: CASSVNNSPLHF. This chain links TRBV9 with TRBJ1-6; D is uncertain. CDR1 is SGDLS, CDR2 YYNGEE, per germline. The CDR3 runs 12 residues. The V end lost 2 bases, the J end lost 5 bases, and 2 bases lay between the germline ends.

This rearrangement joins TRBV25-1 to TRBJ2-5; TRBD1 agrees at 10 bases. Germline V gene sequence: CDR1 MGHDK, CDR2 SYGVNS. The CDR3 totals 15 residues. V lost 1 base to trimming and J lost 5 bases; unmatched junction nucleotides: 4. Here the CDR3 DNA reads TGTGCCAGCAGTGAATTGGGGACAGGGGCCGAGACCCAGTACTTC. As protein: CASSELGTGAETQYF.

The chain uses TRBV5-6 and TRBJ1-2, with D possibly TRBD1 on 6 matching bases. From germline, CDR1 is SGHDT and CDR2 YYEEEE. The germline V and J ends were trimmed by 4 bases and 8 bases, with 18 bases remaining between them. The CDR3 is 14 amino acids. The CDR3 region is CASSLFDRQEGYTF. For the CDR3, the DNA is TGTGCCAGCAGCCTTTTTGACAGGCAAGAGGGCTACACCTTC.

Notes on this clone: The same CDR3 also results from other DNA sequences found in this sample. J is TRBJ1-3 and V is TRBV2; D is undetermined. Trimming pared 2 bases from V and 4 bases from J, leaving 3 bases between. CDR3 size: 12 residues. Germline-derived CDR1 and CDR2 are SNHLY and FYNNEI. The CDR3 here is CASSERGNTIYF. As DNA, the CDR3 is TGTGCCAGCAGTGAAAGGGGAAACACCATATATTTT.